Presented here are 9 T cell receptor beta chains from one specimen sequenced in a study of early T cells in non-severe SARS-CoV-2 infection. Using its own MiXCR run on the 5' RACE reads, TCRdb lists one record per CDR3 protein. The sample lists 50,000 to 60,000 distinct CDR3 sequences; around 8.5% were seen once. Sample: whole blood. Every receptor here comes from an adult who was a healthcare worker with PCR-confirmed SARS-CoV-2 infection or an uninfected control (not recorded which).

This clonotype was seen only a few times. The chain is built from TRBV4-1 and TRBJ2-3; 10 nucleotides align to TRBD1. The J segment lost 0 bases and the V segment lost 4 bases, leaving 4 bases of the junction unmatched. The CDR3 runs to 16 residues. The germline gives CDR1 MGHRA, CDR2 YSYEKL. CDR3 in DNA: TGCGCCAGCAGCCCCCTGGACAGGGGGAGCACAGATACGCAGTATTTT. This translates into CASSPLDRGSTDTQYF.

This clonotype was observed many times. CDR3 sequence: CASSLRREASHYGYTF. The CDR3 DNA is TGTGCCAGCAGCTTAAGAAGGGAGGCGTCCCACTATGGCTACACCTTC. The chain couples TRBV13 to TRBJ1-2; D call uncertain. Germline values: CDR1 PRHDT, CDR2 FYEKMQ (reference sequence). The CDR3 has 16 residues. V was clipped by 2 bases and J by 3 bases, with 16 bases between them.

This clonotype was observed a handful of times. V gene TRBV12-3 or TRBV12-4 combines with J gene TRBJ2-1, with TRBD1 identical over 7 bases. The CDR3 loop spans 12 amino acids. Trimming removed 6 bases from V and 5 bases from J; junction bases left unmatched: 1. CDR3 DNA sequence: TGTGCCAGCAGGGGACAGCACAATGAGCAGTTCTTC. It specifies CASRGQHNEQFF.

This clonotype was counted only a few times. The chain links TRBV20-1 to TRBJ2-2; 9 nucleotides line up with TRBD2. The CDR3 is made up of 14 amino acids. V lost 4 bases, J lost 2 bases, and 2 bases stayed unmatched. CDR1 is DFQATT, CDR2 SNEGSKA, per germline (reference sequence). In nucleotides, the CDR3 is TGCAGTGCTACGACTAGCGGTAACACCGGGGAGCTGTTTTTT. Protein: CSATTSGNTGELFF.

The chain is built from TRBV6-5 and TRBJ2-1; D uncertain. V was trimmed by 2 bases and J by 0 bases, leaving 17 bases between them. The CDR3 length is 18 residues. CDR1 MNHEY and CDR2 SVGAGI come from the germline V gene. The CDR3 spells CASSYEAPGGSSYNEQFF. The CDR3 bases are TGTGCCAGCAGTTACGAGGCTCCGGGCGGAAGCTCCTACAATGAGCAGTTCTTC.

This clonotype was detected a few times. The chain recombines TRBV18 with TRBJ2-5; 7 nucleotides line up with TRBD1. CDR1 is KGHSH, CDR2 LQKENI, per germline. V trimming: 3 bases; J trimming: 2 bases; junction bases outside the gene matches: 9. The CDR3 extends over 16 amino acids. For the CDR3, the DNA is TGTGCCAGCTCACCTTCCGGACAGGTGAAACAAGAGACCCAGTACTTC. Protein product: CASSPSGQVKQETQYF.

This clonotype was detected a few times. The chain employs TRBV12-3 or TRBV12-4 and TRBJ1-6; possible D gene TRBD1, 5 bases. The CDR3 runs 17 residues. Trimming removed 7 bases at V and 4 bases at J, with 20 bases between. The CDR3 DNA is TGTGCCAGCACAATTGTTGGGGGAGTTAGTTATAATTCACCCCTCCACTTT. This sequence encodes CASTIVGGVSYNSPLHF.

Many counts were recorded for this clonotype. This rearrangement joins TRBV6-5 to TRBJ2-3, with D hard to call. The V gene lost 2 bases and the J gene lost 4 bases, with 22 bases spanning the gap. Germline-derived CDR1 and CDR2 are MNHEY and SVGAGI. CDR3 length: 18 amino acids. CDR3 sequence: CASSYQFPRRTPADTQYF. The CDR3, as DNA: TGTGCCAGCAGTTACCAGTTCCCTCGGCGGACCCCTGCAGATACGCAGTATTTT.

The table lists this clonotype with a few counts. V usage is TRBV3-1 and J usage is TRBJ1-1, with a weak D call TRBD1 (5 bases). Trimming shortened V by 1 base and J by 1 base, and 7 bases separated the two germline ends. This CDR3 has 14 amino acids. Germline V gives CDR1 LGHDT, CDR2 YNNKEL (reference sequence). The CDR3 DNA follows: TGTGCCAGCAGCCAAGGACAGCAGAACACTGAAGCTTTCTTT. This codes for CASSQGQQNTEAFF.